The source of this T cell receptor beta chain is a study of T-cell memory formation after mild COVID-19. Turning to the study itself: The two donors had largely donor-specific TCR clusters.

The CDR3 is made up of 15 amino acids. The V gene lost 7 bases and the J gene lost 2 bases, with 15 bases spanning the gap. From 5'RACE with constant-segment primers came TCR alpha and TCR beta cDNA libraries that carried sample barcodes and UMIs. One entry per CDR3 protein, called by TCRdb with MiXCR from the 5' RACE reads. Of some 490,000 distinct CDR3 sequences in the sample, around a sixth were seen once. Study-wide points: Clones shrinking between day 15 and 85 showed a balanced CD4/CD8 split, and those that grew later tilted toward CD4+. For second-wave clones that peaked at day 37, SARS-CoV-2 specificity went unverified.

As regards this clonotype: What it binds is unknown.

The TCR sequence derives from an adult woman who had mild COVID-19 (a few samples of this study predate the infection). Cell type and time point are not known. The V and J genes are TRBV12-3 or TRBV12-4 and TRBJ2-1; tentative D call: TRBD2 (5 bases). Sequencing input: PBMCs or a T cell subset sorted from them (not recorded which). CDR3 sequence: CASTLGRVTYNEQFF. CDR3 bases: TGTGCCAGCACCCTGGGGAGAGTTACCTACAATGAGCAGTTCTTC.